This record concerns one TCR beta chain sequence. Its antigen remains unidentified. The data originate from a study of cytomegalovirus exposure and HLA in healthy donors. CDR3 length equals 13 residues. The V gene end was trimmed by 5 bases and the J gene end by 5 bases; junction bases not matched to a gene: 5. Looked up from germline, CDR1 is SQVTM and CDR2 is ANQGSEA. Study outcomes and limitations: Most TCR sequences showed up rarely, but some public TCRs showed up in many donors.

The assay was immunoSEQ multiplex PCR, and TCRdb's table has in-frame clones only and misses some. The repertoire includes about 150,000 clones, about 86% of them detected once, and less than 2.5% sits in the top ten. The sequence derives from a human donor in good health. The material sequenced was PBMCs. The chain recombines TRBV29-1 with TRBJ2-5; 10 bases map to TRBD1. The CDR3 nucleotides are TGCAGCGTTCGGACAGGGGGTTGGGAGACCCAGTACTTC. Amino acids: CSVRTGGWETQYF.